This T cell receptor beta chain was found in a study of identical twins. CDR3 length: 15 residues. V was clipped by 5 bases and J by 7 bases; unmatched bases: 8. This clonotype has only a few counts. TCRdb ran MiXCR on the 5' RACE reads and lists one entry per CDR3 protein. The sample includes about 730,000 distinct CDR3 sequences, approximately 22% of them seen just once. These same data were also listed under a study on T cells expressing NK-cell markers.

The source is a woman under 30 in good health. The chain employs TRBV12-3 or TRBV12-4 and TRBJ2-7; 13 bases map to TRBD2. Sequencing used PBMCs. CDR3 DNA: TGTGCCAGCAGTCCAGGACTAGCGGGAGTTCGGGAGCAGTACTTC. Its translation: CASSPGLAGVREQYF.